The clone carrying this T cell receptor beta chain was detected only a few times. What it recognizes is unknown. The record originates from a study of T cells in tumors after PD-1 blockade. Study context: Daily vismodegib 150 mg continued in a subset of anti-PD-1-treated patients. Peripheral blood samples averaged 36,536 unique clonotypes and roughly 110,000 templates.

Measured with immunoSEQ multiplex PCR; TCRdb has only the in-frame clones, and not every one. The profile shows 30,000 to 40,000 clones, around four fifths of them singletons. Points from the study as a whole: Some novel exhausted tumor clones appeared in pre-treatment blood, suggesting peripheral recruitment.

Sample: PBMCs, taken before anti-PD-1 treatment. The clonotype was recovered from a human donor with basal cell carcinoma.

DNA for the CDR3: TGTGCCAGCAGCCTAGTATTTGGGGTCGAGGCAGATACGCAGTATTTT. Translated, it gives CASSLVFGVEADTQYF. This rearrangement joins TRBV28 to TRBJ2-3; unclear D gene. This CDR3 region has 16 residues. V lost 6 bases to trimming and J lost 4 bases, with 20 bases between them. Germline V gene lookup returns CDR1 MDHEN and CDR2 SYDVKM. Based on the CDR3 plus reference TRBV28 and TRBJ2-3, the full variable domain is DVKVTQSSRYLVKRTGEKVFLECVQDMDHENMFWYRQDPGLGLRLIYFSYDVKMKEKGDIPEGYSVSREKKERFSLILESASTNQTSMYLCASSLVFGVEADTQYFGPGTRLTVL.